This paragraph reports one T cell receptor (beta chain). The CDR3 has 15 amino acids. Germline CDR1 reads MNHEY; CDR2 reads SMNVEV (reference sequence). With 5 bases removed from V and 6 bases from J, the gap between germline ends came to 20 bases. Here immunoSEQ multiplex PCR was the method, and the copy in TCRdb shows in-frame clones only, minus some. This sample has 65,000 to 70,000 clones; approximately 89% occur once, and the top ten carry less than 0.3%. The data are from a study of OX40 agonist ivuxolimab in advanced cancers. The chain recombines TRBV27 with TRBJ2-7; TRBD1 or TRBD2 may be the D gene (7 bases each). The sequence came from an adult with an advanced solid tumor such as melanoma, head and neck, liver or kidney cancer. This material consisted of CD4+ or CD8+ T cells sorted from blood, taken in a trial of the OX40 agonist ivuxolimab. The DNA for the CDR3 is TGTGCCAGCAGTCCATATCAGGGGGGGCGAGGCGAGCAGTACTTC. This sequence encodes CASSPYQGGRGEQYF.